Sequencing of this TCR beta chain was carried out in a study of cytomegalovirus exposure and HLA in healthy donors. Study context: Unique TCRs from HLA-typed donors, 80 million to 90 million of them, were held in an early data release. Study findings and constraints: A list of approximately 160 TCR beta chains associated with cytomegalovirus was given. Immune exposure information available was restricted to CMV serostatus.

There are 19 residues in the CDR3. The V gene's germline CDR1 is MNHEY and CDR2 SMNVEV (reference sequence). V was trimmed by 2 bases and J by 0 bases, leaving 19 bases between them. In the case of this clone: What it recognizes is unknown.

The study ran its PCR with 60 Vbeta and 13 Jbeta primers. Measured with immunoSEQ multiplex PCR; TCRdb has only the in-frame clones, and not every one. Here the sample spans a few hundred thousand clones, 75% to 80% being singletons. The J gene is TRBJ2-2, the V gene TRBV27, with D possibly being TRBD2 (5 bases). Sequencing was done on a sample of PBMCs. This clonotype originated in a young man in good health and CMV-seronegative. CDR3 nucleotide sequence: TGTGCCAGCAGTTTAAATGAACACGCGGGTCTAGCGAACACCGGGGAGCTGTTTTTT. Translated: CASSLNEHAGLANTGELFF.